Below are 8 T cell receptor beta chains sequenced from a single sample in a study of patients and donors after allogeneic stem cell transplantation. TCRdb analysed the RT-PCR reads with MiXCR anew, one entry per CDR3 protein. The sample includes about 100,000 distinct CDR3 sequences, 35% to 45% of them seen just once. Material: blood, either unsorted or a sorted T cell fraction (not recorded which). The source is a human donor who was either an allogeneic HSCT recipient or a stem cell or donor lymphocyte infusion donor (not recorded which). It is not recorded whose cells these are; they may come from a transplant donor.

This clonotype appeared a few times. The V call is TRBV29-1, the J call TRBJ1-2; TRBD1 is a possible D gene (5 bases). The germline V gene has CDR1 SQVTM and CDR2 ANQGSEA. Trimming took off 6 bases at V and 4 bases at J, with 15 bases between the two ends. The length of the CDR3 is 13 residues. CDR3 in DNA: TGCAGCGTCCAGGGTGGAGAGCGCTATGGCTACACCTTC. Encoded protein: CSVQGGERYGYTF.

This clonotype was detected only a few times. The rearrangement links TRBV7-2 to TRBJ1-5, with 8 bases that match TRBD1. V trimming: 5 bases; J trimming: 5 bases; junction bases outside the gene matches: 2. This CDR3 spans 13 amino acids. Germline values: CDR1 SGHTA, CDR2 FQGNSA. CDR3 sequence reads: CASSKDRDQPQHF. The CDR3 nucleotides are TGTGCCAGCAGCAAGGACAGGGATCAGCCCCAGCATTTT.

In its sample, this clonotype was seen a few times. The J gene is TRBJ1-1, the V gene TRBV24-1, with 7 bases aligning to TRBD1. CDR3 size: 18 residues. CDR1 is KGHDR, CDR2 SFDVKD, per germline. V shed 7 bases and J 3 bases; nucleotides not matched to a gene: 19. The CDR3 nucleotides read TGTGCCACCAGATCCAACACGGGCGCAATTCAGGGGGACACTGAAGCTTTCTTT. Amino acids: CATRSNTGAIQGDTEAFF.

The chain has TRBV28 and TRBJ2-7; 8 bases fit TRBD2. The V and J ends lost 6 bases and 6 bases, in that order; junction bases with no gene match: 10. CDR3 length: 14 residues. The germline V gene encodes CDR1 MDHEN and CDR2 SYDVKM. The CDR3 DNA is TGTGCCAGCAGACTAGCGGTACTAGGGAGCGAGCAGTACTTC. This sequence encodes CASRLAVLGSEQYF.

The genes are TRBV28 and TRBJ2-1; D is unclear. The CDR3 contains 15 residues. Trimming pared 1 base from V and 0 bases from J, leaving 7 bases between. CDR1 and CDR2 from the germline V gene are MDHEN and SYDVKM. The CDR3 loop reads CASSLLWSSYNEQFF. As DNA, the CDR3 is TGTGCCAGCAGTTTATTGTGGAGCTCCTACAATGAGCAGTTCTTC. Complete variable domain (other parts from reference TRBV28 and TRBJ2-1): DVKVTQSSRYLVKRTGEKVFLECVQDMDHENMFWYRQDPGLGLRLIYFSYDVKMKEKGDIPEGYSVSREKKERFSLILESASTNQTSMYLCASSLLWSSYNEQFFGPGTRLTVL.

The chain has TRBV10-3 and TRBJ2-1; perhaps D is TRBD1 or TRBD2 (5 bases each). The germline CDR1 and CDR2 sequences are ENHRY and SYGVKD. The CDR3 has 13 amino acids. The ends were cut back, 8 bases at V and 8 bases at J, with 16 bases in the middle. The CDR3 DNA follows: TGTGCCATCCGGGACCCGGGGCGCGATGAGCAGTTCTTC. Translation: CAIRDPGRDEQFF.

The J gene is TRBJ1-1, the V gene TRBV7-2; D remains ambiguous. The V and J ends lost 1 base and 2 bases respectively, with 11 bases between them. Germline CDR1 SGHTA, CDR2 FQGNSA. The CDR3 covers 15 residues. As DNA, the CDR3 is TGTGCCAGCAGCTTAGTCTCTCGGCAAAACACTGAAGCTTTCTTT. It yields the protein CASSLVSRQNTEAFF.

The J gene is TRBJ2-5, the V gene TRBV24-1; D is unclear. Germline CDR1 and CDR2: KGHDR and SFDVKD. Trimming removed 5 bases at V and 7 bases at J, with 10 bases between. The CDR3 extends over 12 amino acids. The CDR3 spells CATSAGFATQYF. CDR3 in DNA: TGTGCCACCAGTGCTGGGTTTGCGACCCAGTACTTC.